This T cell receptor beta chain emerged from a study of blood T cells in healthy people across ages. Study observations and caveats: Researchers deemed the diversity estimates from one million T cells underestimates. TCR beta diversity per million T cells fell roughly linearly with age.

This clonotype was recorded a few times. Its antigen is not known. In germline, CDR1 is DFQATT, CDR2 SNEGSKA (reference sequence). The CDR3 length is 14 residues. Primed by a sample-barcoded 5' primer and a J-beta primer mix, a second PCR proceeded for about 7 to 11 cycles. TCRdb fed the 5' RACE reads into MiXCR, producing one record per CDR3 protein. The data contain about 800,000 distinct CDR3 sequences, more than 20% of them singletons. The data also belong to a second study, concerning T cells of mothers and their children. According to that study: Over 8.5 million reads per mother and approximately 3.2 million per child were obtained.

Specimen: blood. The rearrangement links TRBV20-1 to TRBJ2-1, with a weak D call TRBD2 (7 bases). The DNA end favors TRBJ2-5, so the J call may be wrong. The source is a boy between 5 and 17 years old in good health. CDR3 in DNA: TGCAGCATCCTGGAGGGGGGGCCAAAGGAGACCCAGTACTTC. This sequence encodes CSILEGGPKETQYF.